This is a list of T cell receptor beta chains from one sample in a study of T cells in Graves' hyperthyroidism and ophthalmopathy. TCRdb redid the calling of the multiplex PCR reads with MiXCR, one entry per CDR3 protein. There are around 200,000 distinct CDR3 sequences in the sample; approximately 17% occur only once, and roughly 28% lies in the top ten. The sequenced sample was blood. The receptors shown here come from a woman aged 50 to 60 with Graves' hyperthyroidism. Both conserved end residues are part of each CDR3. A D gene is named only where the DNA matches it firmly. The size field is filled for only some rows; it gives once, few, many or a size class.

size	V	D	J	CDR3	DNA
many	TRBV7-6	-	TRBJ2-7	CASSLSAIVPEQYF	TGTGCCAGCAGCTTATCTGCGATCGTCCCCGAGCAGTACTTC
many	TRBV3-1	-	TRBJ1-3	CASSRHSGNTIYF	TGTGCCAGCAGCCGACACTCTGGAAACACCATATATTTT
many	TRBV29-1	-	TRBJ2-7	CSVAGQYSYEQYF	TGCAGCGTTGCCGGACAGTACTCCTACGAGCAGTACTTC
many	TRBV28	TRBD2	TRBJ2-5	CASSLGTSGYQETQYF	TGTGCCAGCAGTTTAGGGACTAGCGGATACCAAGAGACCCAGTACTTC
many	TRBV18	-	TRBJ1-1	CASSPRVAGTHAEAFF	TGTGCCAGCTCACCACGGGTCGCCGGGACCCACGCTGAAGCTTTCTTT
many	TRBV6-2/TRBV6-3	-	TRBJ1-5	CASSYIRGGNQPQHF	TGTGCCAGCAGTTATATTCGAGGTGGCAATCAGCCCCAGCATTTT
many	TRBV4-2	-	TRBJ1-2	CASSHAAGPYTF	TGTGCCAGCAGCCATGCTGCGGGGCCCTACACCTTC
-	TRBV7-2	-	TRBJ1-4	CASSISWEIWDEKLFF	TGTGCCAGCAGCATCTCCTGGGAGATCTGGGATGAAAAACTGTTTTTT
many	TRBV7-3	-	TRBJ2-1	CASSLVFSTYNEQFF	TGTGCCAGCAGCTTAGTCTTTTCTACCTACAATGAGCAGTTCTTC
many	TRBV19	-	TRBJ2-7	CASSPLGGGGYEQYF	TGTGCCAGTAGTCCCCTAGGGGGGGGCGGCTACGAGCAGTACTTC
-	TRBV20-1	-	TRBJ2-7	CSATDYAASYEQYF	TGCAGTGCGACGGACTATGCGGCTTCCTACGAGCAGTACTTC
-	TRBV6-1	TRBD2	TRBJ2-7	CASRPGLAPYEQYF	TGTGCCAGCAGACCGGGACTAGCCCCCTACGAGCAGTACTTC
many	TRBV6-1	-	TRBJ2-2	CASSSSQLDSNTGELFF	TGTGCCAGCAGTTCAAGCCAACTCGACAGTAACACCGGGGAGCTGTTTTTT
many	TRBV6-2/TRBV6-3	TRBD1	TRBJ1-2	CASSTPHEQGAKYGYTF	TGTGCCAGCAGTACACCCCATGAACAGGGGGCAAAGTATGGCTACACCTTC
many	TRBV14	-	TRBJ2-7	CASSLRDSPPYEQYF	TGTGCCAGCAGCCTACGGGACTCCCCCCCCTACGAGCAGTACTTC
-	TRBV2	TRBD2	TRBJ2-4	CASSQLAGDIAKNIQYF	TGTGCCAGCAGTCAACTAGCGGGGGACATAGCCAAAAACATTCAGTACTTC
many	TRBV5-5	-	TRBJ1-5	CASSLGGSGFQPQHF	TGTGCCAGCAGCTTGGGGGGGTCGGGTTTTCAGCCCCAGCATTTT
many	TRBV18	-	TRBJ2-6	CASSPGGANVLTF	TGTGCCAGCTCACCTGGGGGGGCCAACGTCCTGACTTTC
few	TRBV7-9	TRBD1	TRBJ2-7	CASSYGTAYEQYF	TGTGCCAGCAGCTACGGGACAGCCTACGAGCAGTACTTC
many	TRBV7-9	-	TRBJ1-5	CASSLTSGNQPQHF	TGTGCCAGCAGCTTAACGTCTGGCAATCAGCCCCAGCATTTT
many	TRBV5-1	-	TRBJ2-3	CASSLVVLSDTQYF	TGCGCCAGCAGCTTGGTTGTCTTGTCGGATACGCAGTATTTT
many	TRBV12-3/TRBV12-4	-	TRBJ1-1	CASSSLRGATEAFF	TGTGCCAGCAGTTCACTTCGCGGGGCCACTGAAGCTTTCTTT
many	TRBV3-1	TRBD1	TRBJ1-5	CASSQTTGVRQPQHF	TGTGCCAGCAGCCAAACAACAGGGGTTCGGCAGCCCCAGCATTTT
-	TRBV15	-	TRBJ2-1	CATSRRQGAANNEQFF	TGTGCCACCAGCAGAAGGCAGGGTGCCGCAAACAATGAGCAGTTCTTC
-	TRBV12-5	TRBD1	TRBJ2-3	CASGLGTGTDRTDTQYF	TGTGCTAGTGGTTTGGGCACCGGGACAGACCGCACAGATACGCAGTATTTT
many	TRBV18	TRBD1	TRBJ2-1	CASSTRTGSSYNEQFF	TGTGCCAGCTCAACCCGGACAGGCAGCTCCTACAATGAGCAGTTCTTC
few	TRBV3-1	-	TRBJ2-7	CANSQGMGYRDPKQYF	TGTGCCAACAGCCAAGGGATGGGCTACCGGGACCCCAAGCAGTACTTC
many	TRBV3-1	-	TRBJ1-5	CASSQDPGGLPQHF	TGTGCCAGCAGCCAAGATCCCGGTGGCCTTCCCCAGCATTTT
many	TRBV20-1	-	TRBJ2-5	CSARDFLLQTQYF	TGCAGTGCTAGGGACTTCCTATTACAGACCCAGTACTTC
few	TRBV6-5	TRBD2	TRBJ2-5	CASSYSIPSAGLAQETQYF	TGTGCCAGCAGTTACTCGATCCCCTCGGCGGGACTAGCGCAAGAGACCCAGTACTTC
-	TRBV12-3/TRBV12-4	-	TRBJ1-1	CASSFRPWGTEAFF	TGTGCCAGCAGTTTCAGGCCGTGGGGCACTGAAGCTTTCTTT
-	TRBV28	-	TRBJ1-4	CASSEATGTVIEKLFF	TGTGCCAGCAGCGAGGCAACAGGGACTGTTATTGAAAAACTGTTTTTT
many	TRBV2	-	TRBJ1-1	CASSIYIEAFF	TGTGCCAGCAGTATCTATATTGAAGCTTTCTTT
-	TRBV18	-	TRBJ2-2	CASSEWANTGELFF	TGTGCCAGCTCGGAATGGGCAAACACCGGGGAGCTGTTTTTT
few	TRBV29-1	-	TRBJ1-2	CSVEMVEGPNYGYTF	TGCAGCGTTGAAATGGTTGAGGGGCCTAACTATGGCTACACCTTC
few	TRBV7-9	TRBD1	TRBJ1-3	CASSRRLRGLGNTIYF	TGTGCCAGCAGCCGACGGCTCAGGGGGCTTGGAAACACCATATATTTT
many	TRBV19	TRBD1	TRBJ2-1	CASSREGQGYNEQFF	TGTGCCAGTAGTAGGGAAGGACAGGGTTACAATGAGCAGTTCTTC
many	TRBV3-1	-	TRBJ2-4	CASSRGKNIQYF	TGTGCCAGCAGCCGGGGCAAAAACATTCAGTACTTC
many	TRBV7-8	-	TRBJ2-6	CASRPPGRVRSGANVLTF	TGTGCCAGCAGGCCCCCCGGCAGGGTTAGGTCTGGGGCCAACGTCCTGACTTTC
many	TRBV11-3	-	TRBJ1-6	CASSLDGVSPLHF	TGTGCCAGCAGCTTAGACGGGGTCTCACCCCTCCACTTT
many	TRBV4-1	TRBD1	TRBJ1-2	CASSQVGTASYGYTF	TGCGCCAGCAGCCAAGTCGGGACAGCTTCCTATGGCTACACCTTC
many	TRBV28	-	TRBJ2-2	CASTRNNGELFF	TGTGCCAGCACCAGAAACAACGGGGAGCTGTTTTTT
few	TRBV20-1	-	TRBJ1-1	CSARGQYLEAFF	TGCAGTGCTAGAGGACAGTACCTTGAAGCTTTCTTT
many	TRBV7-2	TRBD2	TRBJ2-3	CASSLLAAGTDTQYF	TGTGCCAGCAGCCTACTAGCGGCTGGCACAGATACGCAGTATTTT
many	TRBV6-2/TRBV6-3	-	TRBJ1-5	CASSAIGTSNQPQHF	TGTGCCAGCAGTGCCATCGGGACATCCAATCAGCCCCAGCATTTT
-	TRBV25-1	TRBD2	TRBJ2-5	CASTDWGGETQYF	TGTGCCAGCACAGATTGGGGAGGGGAGACCCAGTACTTC
-	TRBV9	TRBD1	TRBJ1-1	CASSVDSVPGQGSDTEAFF	TGTGCCAGCAGCGTCGATAGCGTCCCGGGACAGGGATCGGACACTGAAGCTTTCTTT
many	TRBV19	-	TRBJ1-1	CASSIRGPGAFF	TGTGCCAGTAGTATTAGGGGCCCTGGAGCTTTCTTT
many	TRBV27	-	TRBJ2-7	CASRASRGGPYEQYF	TGTGCCAGCAGAGCCTCCCGCGGGGGCCCCTACGAGCAGTACTTC
many	TRBV6-1	-	TRBJ2-5	CASRDLQETQYF	TGTGCCAGCCGGGACTTACAAGAGACCCAGTACTTC
many	TRBV27	TRBD1	TRBJ1-1	CASSQGDANTEAFF	TGTGCCAGCAGTCAGGGGGATGCGAACACTGAAGCTTTCTTT
many	TRBV29-1	-	TRBJ2-7	CSVNDGSYEQYF	TGCAGCGTCAACGACGGTTCGTACGAGCAGTACTTC
many	TRBV19	-	TRBJ1-5	CASTLGRYSNQPQHF	TGTGCCAGTACCCTGGGACGATATAGCAATCAGCCCCAGCATTTT
many	TRBV4-1	TRBD2	TRBJ2-3	CASSPSGGEDTQYF	TGCGCCAGCAGCCCCAGCGGGGGGGAGGATACGCAGTATTTT
many	TRBV7-2	-	TRBJ1-2	CASSVQQGGYGYTF	TGTGCCAGCAGCGTCCAACAGGGTGGCTATGGCTACACCTTC
many	TRBV20-1	-	TRBJ1-4	CSARRGRVSNEKLFF	TGCAGTGCTAGACGAGGAAGGGTGTCTAATGAAAAACTGTTTTTT
many	TRBV7-2	-	TRBJ2-5	CASSFRETQETQYF	TGTGCCAGCAGCTTCCGGGAGACCCAAGAGACCCAGTACTTC
many	TRBV28	-	TRBJ1-3	CASSPRGEGYTIYF	TGTGCCAGCAGTCCGCGTGGGGAGGGCTACACCATATATTTT
many	TRBV10-3	-	TRBJ2-2	CAIRGENTGELFF	TGTGCCATCAGGGGGGAGAACACCGGGGAGCTGTTTTTT